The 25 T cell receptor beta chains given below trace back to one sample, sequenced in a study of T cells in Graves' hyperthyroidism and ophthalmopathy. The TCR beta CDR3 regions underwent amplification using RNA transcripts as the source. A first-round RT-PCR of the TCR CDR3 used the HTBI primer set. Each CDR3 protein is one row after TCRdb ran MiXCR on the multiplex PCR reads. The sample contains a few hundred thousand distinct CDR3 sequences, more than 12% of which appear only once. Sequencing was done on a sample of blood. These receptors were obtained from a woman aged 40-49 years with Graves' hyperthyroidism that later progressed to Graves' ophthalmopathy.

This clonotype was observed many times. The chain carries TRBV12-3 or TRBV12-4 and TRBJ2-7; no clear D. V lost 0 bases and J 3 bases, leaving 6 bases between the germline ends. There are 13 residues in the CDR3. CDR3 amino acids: CASSLAENYEQYF. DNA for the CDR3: TGTGCCAGCAGTTTAGCGGAGAACTACGAGCAGTACTTC.

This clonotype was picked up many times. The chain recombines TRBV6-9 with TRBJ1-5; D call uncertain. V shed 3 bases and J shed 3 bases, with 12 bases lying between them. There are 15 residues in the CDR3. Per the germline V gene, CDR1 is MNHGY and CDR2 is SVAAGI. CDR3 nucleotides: TGTGCCAGCAGTTACCCGACCCTCCCCAATCAGCCCCAGCATTTT. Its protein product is CASSYPTLPNQPQHF.

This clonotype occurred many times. The CDR3 sequence: CASSEQGSVYEQYF. CDR3 nucleotides: TGTGCCAGCAGCGAACAGGGGTCAGTCTACGAGCAGTACTTC. The chain recombines TRBV27 with TRBJ2-7; 7 nucleotides align to TRBD1. This CDR3 has 14 amino acids. Germline V gene sequence: CDR1 MNHEY, CDR2 SMNVEV (reference sequence). V gave up 6 bases and J gave up 3 bases; unmatched junction bases: 8.

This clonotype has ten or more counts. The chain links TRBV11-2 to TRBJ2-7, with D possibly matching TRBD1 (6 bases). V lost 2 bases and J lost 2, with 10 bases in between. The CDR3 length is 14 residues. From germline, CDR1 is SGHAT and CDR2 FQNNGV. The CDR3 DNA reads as TGTGCCAGCAGCTTAATTGGGGGCACCTACGAGCAGTACTTC. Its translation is CASSLIGGTYEQYF.

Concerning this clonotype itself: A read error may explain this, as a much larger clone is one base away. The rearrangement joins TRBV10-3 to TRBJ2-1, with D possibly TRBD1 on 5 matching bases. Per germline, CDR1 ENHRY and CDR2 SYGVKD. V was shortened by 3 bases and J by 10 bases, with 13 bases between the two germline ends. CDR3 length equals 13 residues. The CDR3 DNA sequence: TGTGCCATCAGTGACGGGCCCTGGGGCGAGCAGTTCTTC. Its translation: CAISDGPWGEQFF.

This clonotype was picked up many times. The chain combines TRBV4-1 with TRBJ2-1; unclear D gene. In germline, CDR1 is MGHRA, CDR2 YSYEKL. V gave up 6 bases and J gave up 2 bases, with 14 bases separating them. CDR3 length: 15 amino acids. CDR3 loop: CASRNGRSTYNEQFF. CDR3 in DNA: TGCGCCAGCAGAAACGGACGGTCCACCTACAATGAGCAGTTCTTC.

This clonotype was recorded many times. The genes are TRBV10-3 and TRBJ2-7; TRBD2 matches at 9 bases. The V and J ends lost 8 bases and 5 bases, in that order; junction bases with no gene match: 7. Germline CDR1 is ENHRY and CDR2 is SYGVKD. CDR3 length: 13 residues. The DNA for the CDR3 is TGTGCCATCTCGGCTAGCGGGATTAACGAGCAGTACTTC. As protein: CAISASGINEQYF.

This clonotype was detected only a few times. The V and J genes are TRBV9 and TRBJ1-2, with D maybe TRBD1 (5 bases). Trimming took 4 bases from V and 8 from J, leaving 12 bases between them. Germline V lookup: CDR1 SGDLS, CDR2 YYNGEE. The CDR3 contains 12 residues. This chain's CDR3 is CASSSRQLGYTF. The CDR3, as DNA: TGTGCCAGCAGCTCACGACAGCTCGGCTACACCTTC.

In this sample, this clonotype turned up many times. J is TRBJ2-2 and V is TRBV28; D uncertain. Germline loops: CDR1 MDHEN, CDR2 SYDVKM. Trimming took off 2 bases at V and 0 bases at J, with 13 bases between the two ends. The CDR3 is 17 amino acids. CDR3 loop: CASSLLYKDANTGELFF. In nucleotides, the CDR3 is TGTGCCAGCAGTTTACTGTACAAGGACGCGAACACCGGGGAGCTGTTTTTT.

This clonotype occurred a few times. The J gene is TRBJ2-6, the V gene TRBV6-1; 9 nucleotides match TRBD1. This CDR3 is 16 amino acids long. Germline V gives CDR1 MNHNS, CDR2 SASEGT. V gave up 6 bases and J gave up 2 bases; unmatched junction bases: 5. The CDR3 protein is CASSARTGAGANVLTF. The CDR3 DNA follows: TGTGCCAGCAGCGCCCGGACAGGGGCTGGGGCCAACGTCCTGACTTTC.

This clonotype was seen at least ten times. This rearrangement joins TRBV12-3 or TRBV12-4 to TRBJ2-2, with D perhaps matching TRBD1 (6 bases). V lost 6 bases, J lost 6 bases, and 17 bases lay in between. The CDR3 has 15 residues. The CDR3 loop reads CASSPEGGPSGELFF. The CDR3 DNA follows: TGTGCCAGCAGCCCCGAAGGGGGTCCGTCCGGGGAGCTGTTTTTT.

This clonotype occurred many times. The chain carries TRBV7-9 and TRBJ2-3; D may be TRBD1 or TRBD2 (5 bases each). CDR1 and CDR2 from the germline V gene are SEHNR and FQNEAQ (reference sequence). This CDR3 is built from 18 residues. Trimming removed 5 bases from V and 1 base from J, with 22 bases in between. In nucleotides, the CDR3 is TGTGCCAGCAGCAGACAAGGGACCTCAAAATGGGGCACAGATACGCAGTATTTT. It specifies CASSRQGTSKWGTDTQYF.

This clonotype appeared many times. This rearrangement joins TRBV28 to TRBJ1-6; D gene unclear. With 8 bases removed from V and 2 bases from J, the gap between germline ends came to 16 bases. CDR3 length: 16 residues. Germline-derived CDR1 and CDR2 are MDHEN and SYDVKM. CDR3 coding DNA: TGTGCCAGCTTCCCCTCGAGGCAAACCTATAATTCACCCCTCCACTTT. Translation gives CASFPSRQTYNSPLHF.

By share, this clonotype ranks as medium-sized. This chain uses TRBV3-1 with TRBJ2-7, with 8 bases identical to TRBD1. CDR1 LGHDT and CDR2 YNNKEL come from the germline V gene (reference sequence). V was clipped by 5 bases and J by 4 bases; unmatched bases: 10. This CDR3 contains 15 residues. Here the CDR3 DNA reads TGTGCCAGCAGCTGGGGGCGGACAGGGTTATACGAGCAGTACTTC. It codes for CASSWGRTGLYEQYF.

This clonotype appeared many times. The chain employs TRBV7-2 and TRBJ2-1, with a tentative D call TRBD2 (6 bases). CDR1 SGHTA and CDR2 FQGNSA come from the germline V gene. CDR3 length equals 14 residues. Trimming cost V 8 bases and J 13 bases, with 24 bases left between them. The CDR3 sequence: CASRLSLLGGPQFF. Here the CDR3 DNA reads TGTGCCAGCCGCCTCAGCTTATTAGGAGGGCCTCAGTTCTTC.

CDR3 sequence: CASSLSGQGAREQYF. The DNA of the CDR3 is TGTGCCAGCAGTTTATCGGGACAGGGGGCGCGAGAGCAGTACTTC. The rearrangement joins TRBV27 to TRBJ2-7; 12 nucleotides line up with TRBD1. The V gene's germline CDR1 is MNHEY and CDR2 SMNVEV (reference sequence). This CDR3 has 15 amino acids. V lost 0 bases, J lost 7 bases, and 4 bases stayed unmatched.

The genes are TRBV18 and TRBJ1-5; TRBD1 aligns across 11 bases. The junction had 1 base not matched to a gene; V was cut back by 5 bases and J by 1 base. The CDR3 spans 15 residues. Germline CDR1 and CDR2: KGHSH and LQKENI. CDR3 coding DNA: TGTGCCAGCTCAGGGACAGGGGGAAGCAATCAGCCCCAGCATTTT. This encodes CASSGTGGSNQPQHF.

For the CDR3, the DNA is TGCAGTGCTAGCCCCCGTAATCAGCCCCAGCATTTT. It specifies CSASPRNQPQHF. J is TRBJ1-5 and V is TRBV20-1; D unclear. The CDR3 is 12 residues long. With 3 bases removed from V and 4 bases from J, the gap between germline ends came to 7 bases. CDR1 is DFQATT, CDR2 SNEGSKA, per germline (reference sequence).

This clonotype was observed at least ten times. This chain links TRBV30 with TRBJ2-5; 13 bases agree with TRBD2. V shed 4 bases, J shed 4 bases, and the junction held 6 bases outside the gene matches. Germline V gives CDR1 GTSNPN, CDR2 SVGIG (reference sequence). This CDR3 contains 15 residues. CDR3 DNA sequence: TGTGCCTGGACTCGGACTAGCGGGAGCAGAGAGACCCAGTACTTC. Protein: CAWTRTSGSRETQYF.

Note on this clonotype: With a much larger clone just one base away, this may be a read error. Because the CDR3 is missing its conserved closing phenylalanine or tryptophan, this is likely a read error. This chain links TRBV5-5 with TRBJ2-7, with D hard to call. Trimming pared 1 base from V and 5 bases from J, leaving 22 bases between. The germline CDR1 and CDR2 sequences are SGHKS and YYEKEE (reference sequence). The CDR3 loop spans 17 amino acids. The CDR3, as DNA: TGTGCCAGCAGCTTGTCGGTCAGAATAAATACCCCTAACGAGCAGTACCTC. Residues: CASSLSVRINTPNEQYL.

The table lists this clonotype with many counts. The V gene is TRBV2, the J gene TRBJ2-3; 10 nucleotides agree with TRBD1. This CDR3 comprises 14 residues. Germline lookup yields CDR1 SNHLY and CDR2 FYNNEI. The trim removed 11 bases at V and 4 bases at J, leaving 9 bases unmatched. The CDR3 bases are TGTGCCTGCCGACCGGGGACAGGGGCAGATACGCAGTATTTT. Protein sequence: CACRPGTGADTQYF. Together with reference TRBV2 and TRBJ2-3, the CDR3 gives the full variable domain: EPEVTQTPSHQVTQMGQEVILRCVPISNHLYFYWYRQILGQKVEFLVSFYNNEISEKSEIFDDQFSVERPDGSNFTLKIRSTKLEDSAMYFCACRPGTGADTQYFGPGTRLTVL.

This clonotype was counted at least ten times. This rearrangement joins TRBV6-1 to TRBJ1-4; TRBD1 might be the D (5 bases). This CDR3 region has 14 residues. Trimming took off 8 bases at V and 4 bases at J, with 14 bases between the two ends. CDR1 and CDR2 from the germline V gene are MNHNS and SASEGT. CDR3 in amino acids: CASGSGTYNEKLFF. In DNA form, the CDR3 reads TGTGCCAGCGGGTCCGGGACGTATAATGAAAAACTGTTTTTT.

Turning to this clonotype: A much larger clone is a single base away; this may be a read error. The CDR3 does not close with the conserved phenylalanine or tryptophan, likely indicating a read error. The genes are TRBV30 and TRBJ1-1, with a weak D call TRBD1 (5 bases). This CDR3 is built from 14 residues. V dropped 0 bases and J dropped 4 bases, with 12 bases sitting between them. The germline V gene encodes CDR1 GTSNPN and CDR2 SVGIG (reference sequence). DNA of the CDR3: TGTGCCTGGAGTGTAGACGGTGGGGGCACTGAAGCTTTCCTT. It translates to CAWSVDGGGTEAFL.

The CDR3 coding sequence is TGTGCCAGCAGCAGAGCCGGGACAGGCCCCTACGAGCAGTACTTC. Its translation: CASSRAGTGPYEQYF. This chain joins TRBV5-4 and TRBJ2-7; 8 positions match TRBD1. V was pared by 4 bases and J by 2 bases, with 8 bases of the junction left unmatched. The CDR3 contains 15 residues. Germline V gene sequence: CDR1 SGHNT, CDR2 YYREEE (reference sequence).

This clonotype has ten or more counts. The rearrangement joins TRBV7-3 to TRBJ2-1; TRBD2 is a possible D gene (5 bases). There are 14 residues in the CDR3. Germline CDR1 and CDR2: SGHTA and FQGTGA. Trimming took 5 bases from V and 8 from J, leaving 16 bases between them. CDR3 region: CASSPRTQEDEQFF. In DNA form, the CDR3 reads TGTGCCAGCAGCCCCCGGACCCAGGAGGATGAGCAGTTCTTC.